Below are 20 T cell receptor beta chains sequenced from a single sample in a study of vaccination effects on CD4 cells after COVID-19. Antigen-specific CD4+ T cells were expanded with viral peptide pools in the ViraFEST assay before sequencing. At the end of more than 8 days of culture, CD4+ T cells were isolated. Recipients of the vaccine had no prior SARS-CoV-2 infection and negative nucleocapsid antibodies. Assay used: immunoSEQ multiplex PCR; TCRdb lists only in-frame clones, some missing. This sample has about 73,000 clones, with 65% to 75% found just once. For these TCRs, the target antigens are not known. Material: CD4+ T cells from PBMCs cultured with HCoV-NL63 spike peptides, obtained before COVID-19 vaccination. These receptors were collected from a human donor who received a COVID-19 vaccine.

The chain carries TRBV5-5 and TRBJ1-2, with 11 bases aligning to TRBD1. Germline V lookup: CDR1 SGHKS, CDR2 YYEKEE (reference sequence). V lost 2 bases and J lost 4; bases outside the gene matches: 7. This CDR3 has 16 residues. The chain's CDR3 is CASSLGQGAAAYGYTF. The CDR3, as DNA: TGTGCCAGCAGCTTAGGACAGGGGGCGGCAGCCTATGGCTACACCTTC.

The table lists this clone with a count of one. The chain links TRBV12-3 or TRBV12-4 to TRBJ2-5; TRBD1 is a possible D gene (6 bases). V dropped 5 bases and J dropped 4 bases, with 11 bases sitting between them. The CDR3 consists of 13 residues. The CDR3 nucleotides read TGTGCCAGCAGTATCGGACAGCGAGAGACCCAGTACTTC. This codes for CASSIGQRETQYF.

The V and J genes are TRBV2 and TRBJ2-1, with 9 positions matching TRBD1. The V and J ends lost 6 bases and 6 bases, in that order; junction bases with no gene match: 9. This CDR3 comprises 15 residues. CDR1 and CDR2 (germline): SNHLY, FYNNEI. In nucleotides, the CDR3 is TGTGCCAGCAGAAATCAGGGACAGGGAACCAATGAGCAGTTCTTC. It yields the protein CASRNQGQGTNEQFF.

The J gene is TRBJ1-3, the V gene TRBV7-8; D not certain. Germline V gene sequence: CDR1 SGHVS, CDR2 FQNEAQ. This CDR3 is built from 14 residues. V was shortened by 5 bases and J by 3 bases, with 11 bases between the two germline ends. CDR3 protein: CASSTGSFGNTIYF. The CDR3 nucleotides read TGTGCCAGCAGCACGGGTAGCTTTGGAAACACCATATATTTT.

V gene TRBV7-3 combines with J gene TRBJ2-5; D not certain. This CDR3 contains 13 residues. The V end lost 3 bases, the J end lost 2 bases, and 7 bases lay between the germline ends. Germline V gene data show CDR1 as SGHTA and CDR2 as FQGTGA. The CDR3 DNA reads TGTGCCAGCAGCTTGACACGACAAGAGACCCAGTACTTC. This codes for CASSLTRQETQYF.

This rearrangement joins TRBV6-2 or TRBV6-3 to TRBJ2-1; either TRBD1 or TRBD2 may fit D (5 bases each). Germline CDR1 reads MNHEY; CDR2 reads SVGEGT. The CDR3 is 12 residues long. Trimming removed 5 bases from V and 8 bases from J, with 10 bases in between. CDR3 sequence reads: CASSRGVDEQFF. The CDR3 DNA reads TGTGCCAGCAGTAGAGGGGTCGATGAGCAGTTCTTC.

The V call is TRBV6-5, the J call TRBJ2-1; 8 bases line up with TRBD1. Germline V lookup: CDR1 MNHEY, CDR2 SVGAGI. This CDR3 spans 13 amino acids. After removal of 6 bases from V and 8 bases from J, the junction contained 6 bases not matched to a gene. The CDR3 DNA follows: TGTGCCAGCAGGATGGACAGGGTGGATGAGCAGTTCTTC. This encodes CASRMDRVDEQFF.

J is TRBJ2-2 and V is TRBV5-5; D perhaps matches TRBD1 (5 bases). This CDR3 is 14 amino acids long. Germline V lookup: CDR1 SGHKS, CDR2 YYEKEE (reference sequence). V lost 2 bases and J 1 base, leaving 6 bases between the germline ends. This CDR3 reads CASSLGQNTGELFF. As DNA, the CDR3 is TGTGCCAGCAGCTTAGGACAGAACACCGGGGAGCTGTTTTTT. Full variable domain (rest looked up from reference TRBV5-5 and TRBJ2-2): DAGVTQSPTHLIKTRGQQVTLRCSPISGHKSVSWYQQVLGQGPQFIFQYYEKEERGRGNFPDRFSARQFPNYSSELNVNALLLGDSALYLCASSLGQNTGELFFGEGSRLTVL.

The chain's CDR3 is CASSQGTYEQYV. The CDR3 nucleotides are TGTGCCAGCAGTCAGGGGACCTACGAGCAGTACGTC. The rearrangement links TRBV6-2 or TRBV6-3 to TRBJ2-7, with a weak D call TRBD1 (6 bases). This CDR3 is 12 amino acids long. V lost 5 bases to trimming and J lost 2 bases, with 7 bases between them. The germline CDR1 and CDR2 sequences are MNHEY and SVGEGT.

In its sample, this clone was seen a few times. The chain recombines TRBV5-4 with TRBJ1-1; D is ambiguous. Deletions cut 3 bases from V and 0 bases from J, with 12 bases between. Germline V gives CDR1 SGHNT, CDR2 YYREEE (reference sequence). This CDR3 has 15 amino acids. CDR3 loop: CASSSGGTMNTEAFF. As DNA, the CDR3 is TGTGCCAGCAGCTCCGGAGGCACCATGAACACTGAAGCTTTCTTT.

The V and J genes are TRBV2 and TRBJ2-7, with a weak D call TRBD1 (6 bases). Germline V gives CDR1 SNHLY, CDR2 FYNNEI. The CDR3 contains 12 residues. V shed 4 bases and J shed 6 bases, with 10 bases lying between them. The CDR3 protein is CASSGRGSEQYV. Written as DNA, the CDR3 is TGTGCCAGCAGTGGCAGGGGAAGCGAGCAGTACGTC.

The chain couples TRBV24-1 to TRBJ2-1, with D unclear. Germline lookup yields CDR1 KGHDR and CDR2 SFDVKD. CDR3 length equals 15 residues. The germline V and J ends were trimmed by 2 bases and 4 bases, with 11 bases remaining between them. As DNA, the CDR3 is TGTGCCACCAGTGATTCCCTAGGGCAATACAATGAGCAGTTCTTC. This codes for CATSDSLGQYNEQFF.

This clone was recorded a few times. This chain joins TRBV4-1 and TRBJ1-5; D possibly corresponds to TRBD1 (6 bases). Per germline, CDR1 MGHRA and CDR2 YSYEKL. The CDR3 runs 14 residues. Trimming left V 6 bases short and J 7 bases short, with 16 bases between. As DNA, the CDR3 is TGCGCCAGCAGGTCACAGGGCTCTCAGCAGCCCCAGCATTTT. Amino acid sequence: CASRSQGSQQPQHF.

The rearrangement links TRBV25-1 to TRBJ1-3, with unresolved D. In germline, CDR1 is MGHDK, CDR2 SYGVNS. Trimming left V 5 bases short and J 1 base short, with 12 bases between. The CDR3 covers 15 residues. CDR3 protein: CASSPRLDSGNTIYF. CDR3 sequence (DNA): TGTGCCAGCAGTCCCCGTTTAGATTCTGGAAACACCATATATTTT.

This chain links TRBV13 with TRBJ1-4; tentative D call: TRBD1 (5 bases). V was cut by 4 bases and J by 12 bases, with 18 bases left in between. The germline gives CDR1 PRHDT, CDR2 FYEKMQ (reference sequence). This CDR3 has 14 amino acids. Here the CDR3 reads CASSSTPIRGELFF. DNA for the CDR3: TGTGCCAGCAGCTCTACCCCCATTCGGGGGGAACTGTTTTTT.

This clone occurred once. The gene calls are TRBV5-6 and TRBJ2-7, with D possibly matching TRBD1 (5 bases). Germline loops: CDR1 SGHDT, CDR2 YYEEEE. Between the trimmed V and J ends, which lost 0 bases and 0 bases, there was a span of 7 bases. The length of the CDR3 is 14 residues. The CDR3 loop reads CASSLVQGSYEQYV. CDR3 nucleotide sequence: TGTGCCAGCAGCTTGGTTCAGGGCTCCTACGAGCAGTACGTC.

The chain employs TRBV13 and TRBJ2-7; D unclear. Germline CDR1 and CDR2: PRHDT and FYEKMQ (reference sequence). V lost 5 bases to trimming and J lost 2 bases, with 10 bases between them. CDR3 length: 13 amino acids. DNA of the CDR3: TGTGCCAGCAGCCGGACGGCCACCTACGAGCAGTACGTC. This encodes CASSRTATYEQYV.

CDR3 nucleotides: TGTGCCAGCAGAAGATCGAGGGGGGTCCACGAGCAGTACGTC. Translation: CASRRSRGVHEQYV. The V call is TRBV6-5, the J call TRBJ2-7, with D perhaps TRBD1 or TRBD2 (6 bases each). V shed 6 bases and J shed 5 bases, with 17 bases lying between them. Germline V CDR1 and CDR2: MNHEY, SVGAGI. The length of the CDR3 is 14 residues.

The J gene is TRBJ2-5, the V gene TRBV7-2; D not certain. V dropped 5 bases and J dropped 4 bases, with 17 bases sitting between them. This CDR3 is 15 amino acids long. Germline values: CDR1 SGHTA, CDR2 FQGNSA. In DNA, the CDR3 is TGTGCCAGCAGCCCGACCAAGTCCCTATCAGAGACCCAGTACTTC. Amino acid sequence: CASSPTKSLSETQYF.

This chain connects TRBV15 to TRBJ1-4, with 7 positions matching TRBD1. Trimming cost V 6 bases and J 8 bases; bases outside gene matches: 9. The CDR3 consists of 14 residues. Per germline, CDR1 LNHNV and CDR2 YYDKDF (reference sequence). The CDR3 DNA reads TGTGCCACCAGGCCTCAGGGGGGCGGGGAAAAACTGTTTTTT. It encodes CATRPQGGGEKLFF. Full variable domain (rest looked up from reference TRBV15 and TRBJ1-4): DAMVIQNPRYQVTQFGKPVTLSCSQTLNHNVMYWYQQKSSQAPKLLFHYYDKDFNNEADTPDNFQSRRPNTSFCFLDIRSPGLGDTAMYLCATRPQGGGEKLFFGSGTQLSVL.